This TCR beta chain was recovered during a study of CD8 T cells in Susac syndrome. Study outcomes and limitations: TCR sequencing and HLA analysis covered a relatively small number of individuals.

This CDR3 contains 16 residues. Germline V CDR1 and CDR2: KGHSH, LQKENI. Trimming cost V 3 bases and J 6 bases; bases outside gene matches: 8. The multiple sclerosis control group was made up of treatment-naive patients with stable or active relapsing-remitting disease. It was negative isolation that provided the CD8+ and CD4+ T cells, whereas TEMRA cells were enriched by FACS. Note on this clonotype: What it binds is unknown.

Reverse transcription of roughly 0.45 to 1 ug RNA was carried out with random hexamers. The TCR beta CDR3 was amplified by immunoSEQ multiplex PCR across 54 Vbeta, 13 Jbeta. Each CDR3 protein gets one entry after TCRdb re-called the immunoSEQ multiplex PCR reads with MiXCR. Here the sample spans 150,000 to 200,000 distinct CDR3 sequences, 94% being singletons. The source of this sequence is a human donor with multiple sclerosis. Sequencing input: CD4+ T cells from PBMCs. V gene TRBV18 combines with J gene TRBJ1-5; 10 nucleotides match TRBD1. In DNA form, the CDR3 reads TGTGCCAGCTCACCCGGACAGGGGGTTTCAAGTCAGCCCCAGCATTTT. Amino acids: CASSPGQGVSSQPQHF. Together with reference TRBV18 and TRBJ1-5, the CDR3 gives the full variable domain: NAGVMQNPRHLVRRRGQEARLRCSPMKGHSHVYWYRQLPEEGLKFMVYLQKENIIDESGMPKERFSAEFPKEGPSILRIQQVVRGDSAAYFCASSPGQGVSSQPQHFGDGTRLSIL.